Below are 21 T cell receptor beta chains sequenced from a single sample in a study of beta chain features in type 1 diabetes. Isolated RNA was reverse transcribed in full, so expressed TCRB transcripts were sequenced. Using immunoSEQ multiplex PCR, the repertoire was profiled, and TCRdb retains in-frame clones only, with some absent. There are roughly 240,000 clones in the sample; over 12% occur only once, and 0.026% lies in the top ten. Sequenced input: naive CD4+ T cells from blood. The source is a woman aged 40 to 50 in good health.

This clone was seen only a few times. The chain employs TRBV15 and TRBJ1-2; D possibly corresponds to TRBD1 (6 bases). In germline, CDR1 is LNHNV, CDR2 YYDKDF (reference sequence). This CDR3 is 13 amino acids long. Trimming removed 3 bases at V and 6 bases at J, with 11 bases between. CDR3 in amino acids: CATSRGGGNGYTF. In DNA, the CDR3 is TGTGCCACCAGCAGGGGAGGGGGTAATGGCTACACCTTC.

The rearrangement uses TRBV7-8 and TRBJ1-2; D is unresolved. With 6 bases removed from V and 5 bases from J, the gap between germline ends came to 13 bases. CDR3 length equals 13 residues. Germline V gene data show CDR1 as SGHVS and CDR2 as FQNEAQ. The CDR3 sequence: CASSPGLIYGYTF. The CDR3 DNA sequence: TGTGCCAGCAGTCCAGGCCTCATTTATGGCTACACCTTC.

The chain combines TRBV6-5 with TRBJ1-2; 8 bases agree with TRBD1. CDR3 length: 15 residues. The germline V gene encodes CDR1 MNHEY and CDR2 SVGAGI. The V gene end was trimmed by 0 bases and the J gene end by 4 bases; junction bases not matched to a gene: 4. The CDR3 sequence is CASSYSTQGVYGYTF. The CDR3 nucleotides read TGTGCCAGCAGTTACTCAACACAGGGGGTCTATGGCTACACCTTC.

CDR3 nucleotide sequence: TGTGCCAGCAGCCCAAGACTAGCGGGGGGGCCGGGAGATACGCAGTATTTT. Protein product: CASSPRLAGGPGDTQYF. This chain uses TRBV7-9 with TRBJ2-3; TRBD2 matches at 14 bases. CDR3 length: 17 amino acids. Germline V gene sequence: CDR1 SEHNR, CDR2 FQNEAQ (reference sequence). Germline trimming cut 5 bases from V and 5 bases from J; bases unmatched to any gene: 9.

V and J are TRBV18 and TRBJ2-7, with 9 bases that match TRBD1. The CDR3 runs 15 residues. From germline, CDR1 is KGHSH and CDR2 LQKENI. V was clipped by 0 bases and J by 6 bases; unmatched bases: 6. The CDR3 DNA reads TGTGCCAGCTCACCACCGAGCGGGACAGGGTTCGAGCAGTACTTC. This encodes CASSPPSGTGFEQYF.

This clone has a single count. The CDR3 DNA reads as TGTGCCAGCAGCCTAGGACAGGGCCTTTTCTCAGGAAACACCATATATTTT. Residues: CASSLGQGLFSGNTIYF. This rearrangement joins TRBV7-9 to TRBJ1-3, with TRBD1 matching 8 bases. This CDR3 is 17 amino acids long. Losses at the gene ends were 5 bases for V and 4 bases for J; bases not matched to a gene: 13. From germline, CDR1 is SEHNR and CDR2 FQNEAQ (reference sequence).

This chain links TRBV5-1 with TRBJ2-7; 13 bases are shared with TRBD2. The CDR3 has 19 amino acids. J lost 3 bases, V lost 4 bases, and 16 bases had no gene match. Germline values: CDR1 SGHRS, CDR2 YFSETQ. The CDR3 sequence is CASSTSTPGLAGFFYEQYF. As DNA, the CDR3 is TGCGCCAGCAGCACTAGCACTCCGGGACTAGCGGGGTTCTTCTACGAGCAGTACTTC.

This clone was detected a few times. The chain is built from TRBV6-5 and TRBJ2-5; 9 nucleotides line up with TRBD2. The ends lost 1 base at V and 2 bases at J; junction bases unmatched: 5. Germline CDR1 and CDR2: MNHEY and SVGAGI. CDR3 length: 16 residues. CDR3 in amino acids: CASSYLAGVGQETQYF. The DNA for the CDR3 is TGTGCCAGCAGTTACTTAGCGGGGGTTGGTCAAGAGACCCAGTACTTC.

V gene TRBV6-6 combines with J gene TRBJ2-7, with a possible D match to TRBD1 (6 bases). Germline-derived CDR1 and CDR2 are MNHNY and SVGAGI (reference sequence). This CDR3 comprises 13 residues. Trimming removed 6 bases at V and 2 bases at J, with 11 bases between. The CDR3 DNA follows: TGTGCCAGCAGACCCGGGACACCCTACGAGCAGTACTTC. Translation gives CASRPGTPYEQYF.

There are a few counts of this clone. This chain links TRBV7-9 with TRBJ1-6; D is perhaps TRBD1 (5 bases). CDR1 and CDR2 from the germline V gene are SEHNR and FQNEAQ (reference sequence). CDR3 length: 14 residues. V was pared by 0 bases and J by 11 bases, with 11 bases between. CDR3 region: CASSLAGEGAPLHF. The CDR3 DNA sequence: TGTGCCAGCAGCTTAGCAGGTGAAGGGGCACCCCTCCACTTT.

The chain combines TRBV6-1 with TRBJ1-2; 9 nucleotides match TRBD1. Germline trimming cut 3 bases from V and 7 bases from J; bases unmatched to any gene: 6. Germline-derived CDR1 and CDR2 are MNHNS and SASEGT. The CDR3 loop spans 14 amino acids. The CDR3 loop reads CASSDIQGARGYTF. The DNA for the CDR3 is TGTGCCAGCAGTGACATACAGGGGGCGCGTGGCTACACCTTC.

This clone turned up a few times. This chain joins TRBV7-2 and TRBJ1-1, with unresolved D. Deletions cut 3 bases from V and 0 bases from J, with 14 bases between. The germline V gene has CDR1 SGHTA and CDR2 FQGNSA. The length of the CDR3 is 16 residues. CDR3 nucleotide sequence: TGTGCCAGCAGCTTTTCCCAGGCCATGATGAACACTGAAGCTTTCTTT. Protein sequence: CASSFSQAMMNTEAFF. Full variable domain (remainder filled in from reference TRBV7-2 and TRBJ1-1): GAGVSQSPSNKVTEKGKDVELRCDPISGHTALYWYRQSLGQGLEFLIYFQGNSAPDKSGLPSDRFSAERTGGSVSTLTIQRTQQEDSAVYLCASSFSQAMMNTEAFFGQGTRLTVV.

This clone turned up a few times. CDR3 sequence reads: CASNVGGKQETQYF. CDR3 DNA: TGTGCCAGTAACGTAGGGGGAAAGCAAGAGACCCAGTACTTC. The gene calls are TRBV19 and TRBJ2-5, with D perhaps TRBD1 (6 bases). The V and J ends lost 7 bases and 2 bases respectively, with 14 bases between them. Germline assignment: CDR1 LNHDA and CDR2 SQIVND (reference sequence). CDR3 length equals 14 residues.

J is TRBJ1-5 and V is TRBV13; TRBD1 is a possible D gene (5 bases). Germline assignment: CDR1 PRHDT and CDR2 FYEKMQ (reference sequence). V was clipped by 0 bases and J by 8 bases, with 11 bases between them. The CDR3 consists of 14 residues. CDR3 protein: CASSLGPGGEPQHF. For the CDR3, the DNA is TGTGCCAGCAGCTTAGGCCCGGGGGGGGAGCCCCAGCATTTT.

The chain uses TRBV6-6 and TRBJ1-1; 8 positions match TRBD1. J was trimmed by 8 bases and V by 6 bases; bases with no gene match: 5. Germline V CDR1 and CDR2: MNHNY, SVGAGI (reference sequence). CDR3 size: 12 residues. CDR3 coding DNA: TGTGCCAGCAGAGGACAGGGCACCGAAGCTTTCTTT. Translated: CASRGQGTEAFF.

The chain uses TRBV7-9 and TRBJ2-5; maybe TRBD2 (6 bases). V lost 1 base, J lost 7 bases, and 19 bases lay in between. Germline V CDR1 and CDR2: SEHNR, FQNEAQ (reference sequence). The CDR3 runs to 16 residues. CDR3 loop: CASSLGRAGTKGTQYF. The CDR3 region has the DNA TGTGCCAGCAGCTTAGGGAGGGCCGGCACCAAGGGGACCCAGTACTTC.

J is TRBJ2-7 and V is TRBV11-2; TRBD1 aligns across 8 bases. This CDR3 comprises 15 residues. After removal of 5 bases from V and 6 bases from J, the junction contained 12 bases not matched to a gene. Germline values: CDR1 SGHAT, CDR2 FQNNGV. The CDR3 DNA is TGTGCCAGCAGCCAGGGGGGTCAGGGGGCCGGCGAGCAGTACTTC. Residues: CASSQGGQGAGEQYF.

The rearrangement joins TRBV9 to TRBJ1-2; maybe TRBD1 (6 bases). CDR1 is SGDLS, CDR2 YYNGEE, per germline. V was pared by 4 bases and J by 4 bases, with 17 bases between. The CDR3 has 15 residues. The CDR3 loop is CASSPGGGASYGYTF. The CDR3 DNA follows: TGTGCCAGCAGCCCGGGTGGGGGCGCCTCCTATGGCTACACCTTC.

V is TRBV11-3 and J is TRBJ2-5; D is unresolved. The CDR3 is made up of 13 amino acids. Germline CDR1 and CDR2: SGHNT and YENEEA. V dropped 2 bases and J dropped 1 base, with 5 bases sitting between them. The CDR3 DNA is TGTGCCAGCAGCTTAAACTTCCAAGAGACCCAGTACTTC. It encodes CASSLNFQETQYF.

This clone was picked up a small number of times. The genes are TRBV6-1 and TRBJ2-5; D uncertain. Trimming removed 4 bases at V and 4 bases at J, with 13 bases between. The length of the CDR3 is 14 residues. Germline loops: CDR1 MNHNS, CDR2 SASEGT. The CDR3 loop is CASSASTGRETQYF. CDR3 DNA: TGTGCCAGCAGTGCGTCGACGGGTAGAGAGACCCAGTACTTC.

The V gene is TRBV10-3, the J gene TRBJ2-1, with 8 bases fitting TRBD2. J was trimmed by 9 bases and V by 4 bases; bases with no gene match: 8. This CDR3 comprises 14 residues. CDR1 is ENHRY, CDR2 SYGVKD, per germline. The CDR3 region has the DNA TGTGCCATCAGTGCCGGGACTAGTCTTCCTGAGCAGTTCTTC. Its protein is CAISAGTSLPEQFF.